One and the same sample provided the 31 T cell receptor beta chains below, sequenced in a study of response to subunit inactivated influenza vaccine. TCRdb recomputed calls from the RT-PCR reads with MiXCR, one row per CDR3 protein. The sample carries around 160,000 distinct CDR3 sequences, around 9.9% recorded once. The source material was non-naive T cells sorted from PBMCs, sampled 45 days after vaccination. These receptors all come from a man between 50 and 59 years old who received an inactivated influenza vaccine.

The rearrangement links TRBV7-2 to TRBJ2-7; 8 nucleotides align to TRBD2. The germline CDR1 and CDR2 sequences are SGHTA and FQGNSA. The CDR3 loop spans 13 amino acids. J gave up 3 bases and V 4 bases, and 2 bases lay outside the gene matches. In nucleotides, the CDR3 is TGTGCCAGCAGCTGGGGACTAGGCTACGAGCAGTACTTC. It translates to CASSWGLGYEQYF.

Points on this clonotype: At one end, the junction sequence differs from germline, possibly due to a read error. The gene calls are TRBV6-2 or TRBV6-3 and TRBJ2-5; 10 bases agree with TRBD1. The germline V gene has CDR1 MNHEY and CDR2 SVGEGT. The CDR3 runs to 17 residues. The CDR3: CASSYRTGTGDLETQYF. In DNA form, the CDR3 reads TGTGCCAGCAGTTACAGAACCGGGACAGGGGATTTGGAGACCCAATACTTC.

This chain joins TRBV6-2 or TRBV6-3 and TRBJ2-7; D unresolved. CDR3 size: 14 residues. The germline V gene encodes CDR1 MNHEY and CDR2 SVGEGT. V was pared by 2 bases and J by 1 base, with 9 bases between. The CDR3, as DNA: TGTGCCAGCAGTTACCGGGCAGGATCCTACGAGCAGTACTTC. It encodes CASSYRAGSYEQYF.

In this sample, this clonotype turned up many times. The chain recombines TRBV20-1 with TRBJ2-5; D ambiguous. CDR1 and CDR2 (germline): DFQATT, SNEGSKA (reference sequence). Between the trimmed V and J ends, which lost 0 bases and 4 bases, there was a span of 9 bases. This CDR3 has 13 amino acids. CDR3 protein: CSARDTNGETQYF. The CDR3 DNA reads TGCAGTGCTAGAGATACGAATGGAGAGACCCAGTACTTC.

A few counts support this clonotype. The V gene is TRBV20-1, the J gene TRBJ2-7; 9 bases align to TRBD2. Germline CDR1 is DFQATT and CDR2 is SNEGSKA (reference sequence). With V trimmed by 4 bases and J by 3 bases, 7 bases remained unmatched. The CDR3 sequence is 14 residues long. DNA for the CDR3: TGCAGTGCTATCATCAGCGGGAGGCGCTACGAGCAGTACTTC. Its protein product is CSAIISGRRYEQYF.

In this sample, this clonotype turned up many times. The chain has TRBV29-1 and TRBJ2-7; D is ambiguous. Germline V lookup: CDR1 SQVTM, CDR2 ANQGSEA. The V end was cut by 4 bases, the J end by 5 bases, with 9 bases between. There are 11 residues in the CDR3. The CDR3 bases are TGCAGCGTTGGTCGGGCCCACGAGCAGTACTTC. This codes for CSVGRAHEQYF.

In its sample, this clonotype was seen many times. V gene TRBV20-1 combines with J gene TRBJ2-1; 9 bases map to TRBD2. This CDR3 contains 15 residues. With V trimmed by 6 bases and J by 4 bases, 10 bases remained unmatched. In germline, CDR1 is DFQATT, CDR2 SNEGSKA (reference sequence). CDR3 DNA: TGCAGTGCAGCAATTAGCGGGAGTCGGTACAATGAGCAGTTCTTC. It encodes CSAAISGSRYNEQFF.

The J gene is TRBJ1-2, the V gene TRBV5-1; maybe TRBD1 (6 bases). The V gene lost 0 bases and the J gene lost 2 bases, with 11 bases spanning the gap. Germline CDR1 is SGHRS and CDR2 is YFSETQ. CDR3 length equals 15 residues. DNA for the CDR3: TGCGCCAGCAGCTTGGGGTACAGGGAAAACTATGGCTACACCTTC. It is translated as CASSLGYRENYGYTF.

The chain combines TRBV11-1 with TRBJ2-4, with 12 bases aligning to TRBD1. Germline loops: CDR1 SGHAT, CDR2 FQDESV (reference sequence). J was trimmed by 9 bases and V by 1 base; bases with no gene match: 13. The length of the CDR3 is 18 residues. The CDR3 coding sequence is TGTGCCAGCAGCTTAGGGGGACAGGGGGCTAGCGGGAGAGTCATTCAGTACTTC. Its protein is CASSLGGQGASGRVIQYF.

There are a few counts of this clonotype. This chain joins TRBV20-1 and TRBJ2-1; 7 bases align to TRBD2. The V gene end was trimmed by 0 bases and the J gene end by 3 bases; junction bases not matched to a gene: 14. Germline V lookup: CDR1 DFQATT, CDR2 SNEGSKA (reference sequence). CDR3 length equals 18 residues. CDR3 loop: CSARDIPGVAGDYNEQFF. CDR3 sequence (DNA): TGCAGTGCTAGAGATATCCCCGGGGTGGCGGGAGACTACAATGAGCAGTTCTTC.

The V and J genes are TRBV6-1 and TRBJ2-2; TRBD2 agrees at 9 bases. There are 17 residues in the CDR3. V was pared by 7 bases and J by 2 bases, with 11 bases of the junction left unmatched. The germline V gene has CDR1 MNHNS and CDR2 SASEGT. This chain's CDR3 is CASIPGLAEYNTGELFF. The CDR3 DNA reads TGTGCCAGCATTCCGGGACTAGCCGAATATAACACCGGGGAGCTGTTTTTT.

V usage is TRBV20-1 and J usage is TRBJ1-1; D uncertain. Trimming pared 4 bases from V and 1 base from J, leaving 7 bases between. This CDR3 has 12 amino acids. CDR1 is DFQATT and CDR2 is SNEGSKA in the germline V gene (reference sequence). The CDR3 DNA sequence: TGCAGTGCTAACCGTAAGAACACTGAAGCTTTCTTT. It is translated as CSANRKNTEAFF.

The chain carries TRBV30 and TRBJ1-2; TRBD1 aligns across 9 bases. The CDR3 is made up of 15 amino acids. The J segment lost 0 bases and the V segment lost 5 bases, leaving 7 bases of the junction unmatched. CDR1 and CDR2 (germline): GTSNPN, SVGIG (reference sequence). CDR3 bases: TGTGCCTGGGTCCGGGACAGGGCCTCTAACTATGGCTACACCTTC. This translates into CAWVRDRASNYGYTF.

This clonotype was seen a few times. The chain has TRBV7-8 and TRBJ2-1; D gene unclear. V was pared by 2 bases and J by 6 bases, with 8 bases between. CDR3 length: 13 residues. The germline gives CDR1 SGHVS, CDR2 FQNEAQ. This chain's CDR3 is CASSLLMGNEQFF. As DNA, the CDR3 is TGTGCCAGCAGCTTACTTATGGGCAATGAGCAGTTCTTC. Using reference TRBV7-8 and TRBJ2-1 for the parts outside the CDR3, the full variable domain is GAGVSQSPRYKVAKRGQDVALRCDPISGHVSLFWYQQALGQGPEFLTYFQNEAQLDKSGLPSDRFFAERPEGSVSTLKIQRTQQEDSAVYLCASSLLMGNEQFFGPGTRLTVL.

This clonotype has a handful of counts. V is TRBV12-3 or TRBV12-4 and J is TRBJ2-5, with 9 bases identical to TRBD2. Trimming at V came to 0 bases and at J to 7 bases, leaving 9 bases not matched to a gene. The CDR3 consists of 16 residues. The CDR3 loop is CASSLAILSGSTTQYF. CDR3 in DNA: TGTGCCAGCAGTTTAGCGATTCTTAGCGGGAGTACGACCCAGTACTTC.

This chain links TRBV7-2 with TRBJ2-1, with unresolved D. V was cut by 5 bases and J by 4 bases, with 15 bases left in between. This CDR3 contains 15 residues. CDR1 and CDR2 (germline): SGHTA, FQGNSA. As DNA, the CDR3 is TGTGCCAGCAGCCCGGGCCATCAACGATACAATGAGCAGTTCTTC. It specifies CASSPGHQRYNEQFF.

This rearrangement joins TRBV20-1 to TRBJ1-2; TRBD1 might be the D (6 bases). Germline CDR1 and CDR2: DFQATT and SNEGSKA (reference sequence). Trimming stripped 1 base from V and 6 bases from J, with 12 bases between. CDR3 length equals 13 residues. The CDR3 DNA reads as TGCAGTGCTAGAGGACAGGCTCGGGATGGCTACACCTTC. This translates into CSARGQARDGYTF.

This clonotype appeared many times. The chain joins TRBV29-1 to TRBJ2-7, with D perhaps TRBD1 or TRBD2 (5 bases each). The length of the CDR3 is 13 residues. V lost 6 bases to trimming and J lost 0 bases, with 12 bases between them. Germline V lookup: CDR1 SQVTM, CDR2 ANQGSEA. For the CDR3, the DNA is TGCAGCGTCGGGGACGTTTTCTCCTACGAGCAGTACTTC. Encoded protein: CSVGDVFSYEQYF.

This clonotype was recorded many times. The chain carries TRBV27 and TRBJ2-3, with TRBD2 as a possible D gene (5 bases). CDR3 size: 12 residues. Germline assignment: CDR1 MNHEY and CDR2 SMNVEV (reference sequence). V was pared by 6 bases and J by 3 bases, with 7 bases between. The CDR3 region is CASSRGTDTQYF. The CDR3 DNA reads TGTGCCAGCAGCCGGGGTACAGATACGCAGTATTTT.

This clonotype was observed a few times. The chain uses TRBV7-2 and TRBJ2-3; the match to TRBD2 covers 10 bases. V lost 5 bases and J lost 4; bases outside the gene matches: 9. The CDR3 contains 16 residues. Germline V gives CDR1 SGHTA, CDR2 FQGNSA. This chain's CDR3 is CASSPIAGGQADTQYF. The CDR3 region has the DNA TGTGCCAGCAGCCCCATAGCGGGAGGACAAGCAGATACGCAGTATTTT.

Many counts were recorded for this clonotype. The CDR3: CATKYRGDTEAFF. CDR3 DNA: TGCGCCACCAAATACAGGGGAGACACTGAAGCTTTCTTT. This rearrangement joins TRBV5-1 to TRBJ1-1; TRBD1 matches at 7 bases. Germline trimming cut 9 bases from V and 3 bases from J; bases unmatched to any gene: 8. This CDR3 contains 13 residues. Germline V gives CDR1 SGHRS, CDR2 YFSETQ.

The chain employs TRBV20-1 and TRBJ2-5; tentatively, D is TRBD2 (6 bases). Germline V CDR1 and CDR2: DFQATT, SNEGSKA (reference sequence). There are 15 residues in the CDR3. V was pared by 7 bases and J by 6 bases, with 24 bases between. The CDR3: CSGVEEGLWVKTQYF. CDR3 DNA sequence: TGCAGTGGCGTAGAGGAGGGATTATGGGTAAAGACCCAGTACTTC.

This clonotype was seen more than once but under ten times. The CDR3: CATTRTSKSEQYF. The CDR3 nucleotides are TGTGCCACCACCCGGACTAGCAAAAGCGAGCAGTACTTC. The chain employs TRBV6-1 and TRBJ2-7; 8 bases fit TRBD2. This CDR3 comprises 13 residues. Germline V CDR1 and CDR2: MNHNS, SASEGT. J gave up 6 bases and V 10 bases, and 11 bases lay outside the gene matches.

The table lists this clonotype with many counts. The rearrangement links TRBV11-2 to TRBJ1-6; D not resolved. Germline-derived CDR1 and CDR2 are SGHAT and FQNNGV. This CDR3 contains 14 residues. The V gene lost 5 bases and the J gene lost 6 bases, with 11 bases spanning the gap. This chain's CDR3 is CASSPPGLNSPLHF. The CDR3 DNA sequence: TGTGCCAGCAGCCCACCGGGCCTTAATTCACCCCTCCACTTT.

The V gene is TRBV6-1, the J gene TRBJ2-4; perhaps TRBD2 as D (5 bases). This CDR3 comprises 16 residues. Looked up from germline, CDR1 is MNHNS and CDR2 is SASEGT. Trimming took off 6 bases at V and 0 bases at J, with 15 bases between the two ends. The CDR3 loop reads CASRLAFREAKNIQYF. CDR3 in DNA: TGTGCCAGCAGGCTAGCCTTCCGGGAAGCCAAAAACATTCAGTACTTC.

This clonotype has at least ten counts. The chain uses TRBV24-1 and TRBJ2-1; 7 positions match TRBD1. The CDR3 length is 15 residues. J gave up 7 bases and V 5 bases, and 10 bases lay outside the gene matches. Germline V gene lookup returns CDR1 KGHDR and CDR2 SFDVKD. In nucleotides, the CDR3 is TGTGCCACCAGTGGGTACAGGGGAGTCCAAAATGAGCAGTTCTTC. It translates to CATSGYRGVQNEQFF.

This clonotype was picked up a small number of times. This chain uses TRBV5-1 with TRBJ2-1, with 8 bases lining up with TRBD2. Per the germline V gene, CDR1 is SGHRS and CDR2 is YFSETQ. The CDR3 is 16 residues long. V was clipped by 5 bases and J by 6 bases; unmatched bases: 13. This CDR3 reads CASSSTGTSTFNEQFF. As DNA, the CDR3 is TGCGCCAGCAGTTCCACCGGGACTAGTACCTTCAATGAGCAGTTCTTC.

This clonotype was counted between two and nine times. The J gene is TRBJ1-2, the V gene TRBV12-3 or TRBV12-4; D is possibly TRBD1 (6 bases). V was pared by 7 bases and J by 4 bases, with 13 bases between. This CDR3 has 13 residues. Here the CDR3 DNA reads TGTGCCAGCATACTACAGGGTTCCTATGGCTACACCTTC. This gives the protein CASILQGSYGYTF.

This clonotype was seen many times. The chain carries TRBV12-3 or TRBV12-4 and TRBJ1-2; weak D call: TRBD1 (5 bases). V was shortened by 6 bases and J by 7 bases, with 21 bases between the two germline ends. This CDR3 is 15 amino acids long. CDR3 sequence: CASSPDGGVRGGYTF. The CDR3 DNA is TGTGCCAGCAGCCCTGACGGTGGCGTAAGGGGTGGCTACACCTTC.

The sample holds a few counts of this clonotype. The chain carries TRBV7-2 and TRBJ2-1; D may be TRBD2 (6 bases). The CDR3 length is 12 residues. Germline V gives CDR1 SGHTA, CDR2 FQGNSA. The V and J ends lost 5 bases and 9 bases respectively, with 11 bases between them. CDR3 sequence (DNA): TGTGCCAGCAGCCCCGGAGGGTTTGAGCAGTTCTTC. It translates to CASSPGGFEQFF.

This clonotype was counted a few times. The DNA for the CDR3 is TGTGCCAGCAGCCAAGAGCGGGACAGGGTTTTAGTAGATGAAAAACTGTTTTTT. Translated: CASSQERDRVLVDEKLFF. The chain is built from TRBV4-2 and TRBJ1-4; the match to TRBD1 covers 9 bases. The V segment lost 0 bases and the J segment 6 bases; nucleotides outside the gene matches: 11. The CDR3 has 18 residues. Germline V gene lookup returns CDR1 LGHNA and CDR2 YNFKEQ.